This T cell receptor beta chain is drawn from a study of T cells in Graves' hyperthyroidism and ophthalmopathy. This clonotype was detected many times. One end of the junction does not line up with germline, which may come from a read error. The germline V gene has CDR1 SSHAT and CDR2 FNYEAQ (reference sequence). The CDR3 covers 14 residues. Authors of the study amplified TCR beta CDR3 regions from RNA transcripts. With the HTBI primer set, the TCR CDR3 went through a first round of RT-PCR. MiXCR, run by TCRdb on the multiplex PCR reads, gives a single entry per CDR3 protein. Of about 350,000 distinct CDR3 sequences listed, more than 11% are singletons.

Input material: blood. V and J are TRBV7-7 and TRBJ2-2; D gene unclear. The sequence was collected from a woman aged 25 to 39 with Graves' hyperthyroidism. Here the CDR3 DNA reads TGTGCTAGCAGCTTGGATAGAAGTATCGGGGAGCTGTTTTTT. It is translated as CASSLDRSIGELFF.